Below are 20 T cell receptor beta chains sequenced from a single sample in a study of cytomegalovirus exposure and HLA in healthy donors listed by TCRdb under 2017. The method behind the library was the immunoSEQ multiplex PCR assay. TCRdb stores this immuneACCESS table with in-frame sequences only. Part of the clones is absent; in the studies checked, under half of the shortfall reflects unresolved V genes, and no reason is known for the rest. The sample table contains 200,000 or so clones; only one count was recorded for about 86% of them. Clones ranked in the top ten supply about 2.7% of the sample. The sequencing input was PBMCs. These receptors originate from a woman aged 18-30 years in good health and CMV-seronegative.

This chain joins TRBV9 and TRBJ2-3; D is ambiguous. CDR1 is SGDLS, CDR2 YYNGEE, per germline. Trimming removed 2 bases at V and 5 bases at J, with 15 bases between. The CDR3 length is 15 residues. CDR3 in amino acids: CASSVPRQLLDTQYF. The CDR3 nucleotides are TGTGCCAGCAGCGTTCCTAGGCAGTTACTAGATACGCAGTATTTT.

The V gene is TRBV11-2, the J gene TRBJ2-4; D is ambiguous. CDR1 is SGHAT, CDR2 FQNNGV, per germline. V was cut by 1 base and J by 4 bases, with 5 bases left in between. The CDR3 totals 13 residues. The CDR3 spells CASSLGVKNIQYF. The CDR3 DNA follows: TGTGCCAGCAGCTTAGGCGTAAAAAACATTCAGTACTTC.

The chain carries TRBV11-2 and TRBJ2-3; the D gene is possibly TRBD2 (8 bases). The CDR3 is 18 amino acids. Trimming cost V 2 bases and J 0 bases, with 18 bases left between them. The germline CDR1 and CDR2 sequences are SGHAT and FQNNGV. The CDR3: CASSLSGGGYTSTDTQYF. Written as DNA, the CDR3 is TGTGCCAGCAGCTTATCGGGAGGGGGCTATACAAGCACAGATACGCAGTATTTT.

The V gene is TRBV18, the J gene TRBJ1-1, with D perhaps TRBD1 (6 bases). The CDR3 is made up of 14 amino acids. V was cut by 1 base and J by 5 bases, with 11 bases left in between. Germline lookup yields CDR1 KGHSH and CDR2 LQKENI. CDR3 amino acids: CASSPLKQGTEAFF. The DNA of the CDR3 is TGTGCCAGCTCACCACTCAAACAGGGAACTGAAGCTTTCTTT.

This clone has just a few counts. V gene TRBV6-5 combines with J gene TRBJ1-1, with D uncertain. In germline, CDR1 is MNHEY, CDR2 SVGAGI. The CDR3 totals 13 residues. V lost 9 bases, J lost 0 bases, and 11 bases lay in between. CDR3 region: CASKRGMNTEAFF. For the CDR3, the DNA is TGTGCCAGTAAGAGAGGGATGAACACTGAAGCTTTCTTT.

This clone was observed a handful of times. This chain connects TRBV6-5 to TRBJ1-3; D gene ambiguous. This CDR3 is 13 amino acids long. V shed 5 bases and J shed 1 base, with 6 bases lying between them. Germline CDR1 and CDR2: MNHEY and SVGAGI. This chain's CDR3 is CASSPRSGNTIYF. CDR3 DNA sequence: TGTGCCAGCAGTCCTAGGTCTGGAAACACCATATATTTT.

This clone was observed once. The gene calls are TRBV6-6 and TRBJ2-7; no reliable D call. CDR3 length: 11 residues. V gave up 6 bases and J gave up 7 bases, with 10 bases separating them. From germline, CDR1 is MNHNY and CDR2 SVGAGI (reference sequence). The CDR3, as DNA: TGTGCCAGCAGAATATCGACTGAGCAGTACTTC. Its protein product is CASRISTEQYF.

The genes are TRBV10-3 and TRBJ1-2; D gene ambiguous. Germline V gives CDR1 ENHRY, CDR2 SYGVKD. The CDR3 length is 14 residues. Trimming shortened V by 3 bases and J by 7 bases, and 15 bases separated the two germline ends. CDR3 sequence (DNA): TGTGCCATCAGTGAAGACGGCCCCGGAGGTGGCTACACCTTC. Translated, it gives CAISEDGPGGGYTF.

The J gene is TRBJ2-3, the V gene TRBV4-3, with a possible D match to TRBD2 (6 bases). V gave up 0 bases and J gave up 0 bases, with 10 bases separating them. The CDR3 has 16 residues. Germline V gene sequence: CDR1 LGHNA, CDR2 YSLEER. CDR3 loop: CASSQDSGVSTDTQYF. The CDR3 nucleotides read TGCGCCAGCAGCCAAGATTCGGGGGTTAGCACAGATACGCAGTATTTT.

The chain joins TRBV19 to TRBJ2-7, with 9 bases identical to TRBD1. V trimming: 4 bases; J trimming: 2 bases; junction bases outside the gene matches: 3. The CDR3 spans 14 residues. Germline V gives CDR1 LNHDA, CDR2 SQIVND (reference sequence). The CDR3 loop is CASSRGQGPYEQYF. The CDR3 DNA reads TGTGCCAGTAGTAGGGGACAGGGTCCCTACGAGCAGTACTTC.

The chain is built from TRBV7-9 and TRBJ1-4, with D hard to call. V shed 8 bases and J shed 3 bases, with 10 bases lying between them. This CDR3 has 13 residues. Germline V gene lookup returns CDR1 SEHNR and CDR2 FQNEAQ (reference sequence). CDR3 nucleotides: TGTGCCAGCGGAGGCACAGCTAATGAAAAACTGTTTTTT. This translates into CASGGTANEKLFF.

This rearrangement joins TRBV28 to TRBJ2-3, with D unresolved. Germline CDR1 MDHEN, CDR2 SYDVKM. The CDR3 runs 14 residues. Between the trimmed V and J ends, which lost 6 bases and 6 bases, there was a span of 16 bases. The CDR3 loop reads CASSPKAQDDTQYF. CDR3 nucleotide sequence: TGTGCCAGCAGCCCTAAGGCGCAGGATGATACGCAGTATTTT.

The J gene is TRBJ2-2, the V gene TRBV7-2, with 9 bases identical to TRBD2. Trimming removed 1 base from V and 4 bases from J; junction bases left unmatched: 7. The CDR3 totals 17 residues. Germline CDR1 reads SGHTA; CDR2 reads FQGNSA. The CDR3 bases are TGTGCCAGCAGCTTAGGGACTAGCGTCCTCCCCACCGGGGAGCTGTTTTTT. Translation: CASSLGTSVLPTGELFF.

This sequence joins TRBV19 and TRBJ2-2, with 7 bases matching TRBD1. Trimming took 6 bases from V and 0 from J; bases not matched to a gene: 10. Germline V gene lookup returns CDR1 LNHDA and CDR2 SQIVND (reference sequence). The CDR3 is made up of 17 amino acids. As DNA, the CDR3 is TGTGCCAGTAGGGACCCCAGGGGACAGACGAACACCGGGGAGCTGTTTTTT. Amino acid sequence: CASRDPRGQTNTGELFF.

The chain couples TRBV20-1 to TRBJ2-3; D is possibly TRBD2 (6 bases). In germline, CDR1 is DFQATT, CDR2 SNEGSKA (reference sequence). The V and J ends lost 3 bases and 8 bases respectively, with 9 bases between them. This CDR3 is built from 11 residues. The CDR3 protein is CSASMRGTQYF. CDR3 DNA: TGCAGTGCTAGCATGCGGGGTACGCAGTATTTT.

For this clone: At one of its ends the junction is not consistent with the germline gene, which may arise from a read error. The chain carries TRBV14 and TRBJ2-1; TRBD2 agrees at 10 bases. The germline CDR1 and CDR2 sequences are SGHDN and FVKESK. CDR3 length: 13 amino acids. CDR3 nucleotides: TGTGCCAGCAGCCAAGGACGGCTAGCGGGAGAAATCTTC. Protein sequence: CASSQGRLAGEIF.

The chain employs TRBV19 and TRBJ1-5; no clear D gene. Germline V gene data show CDR1 as LNHDA and CDR2 as SQIVND (reference sequence). Trimming removed 5 bases from V and 4 bases from J, with 12 bases in between. This CDR3 has 14 residues. The CDR3 DNA sequence: TGTGCCAGTAGTCACAGAACCTTAAATCAGCCCCAGCATTTT. It is translated as CASSHRTLNQPQHF.

J is TRBJ2-2 and V is TRBV29-1; 8 bases are shared with TRBD1. The CDR3 runs to 13 residues. The germline V gene encodes CDR1 SQVTM and CDR2 ANQGSEA. V was clipped by 7 bases and J by 1 base; unmatched bases: 2. The CDR3 spells CSADRGNTGELFF. The DNA of the CDR3 is TGCAGCGCTGACAGGGGGAACACCGGGGAGCTGTTTTTT.

The J gene is TRBJ2-3, the V gene TRBV9, with 7 bases fitting TRBD1. V trimming: 6 bases; J trimming: 2 bases; junction bases outside the gene matches: 6. There are 14 residues in the CDR3. CDR1 SGDLS and CDR2 YYNGEE come from the germline V gene. The CDR3 DNA follows: TGTGCCAGCACCCGGGACAGAGCCACAGATACGCAGTATTTT. Translating gives CASTRDRATDTQYF.

This chain links TRBV30 with TRBJ2-7; 10 nucleotides align to TRBD1. This CDR3 has 15 residues. The V segment lost 0 bases and the J segment 3 bases; nucleotides outside the gene matches: 5. Germline V CDR1 and CDR2: GTSNPN, SVGIG (reference sequence). The CDR3 here is CAWSVPGQGNYEQYF. As DNA, the CDR3 is TGTGCCTGGAGTGTACCGGGACAGGGGAACTACGAGCAGTACTTC.